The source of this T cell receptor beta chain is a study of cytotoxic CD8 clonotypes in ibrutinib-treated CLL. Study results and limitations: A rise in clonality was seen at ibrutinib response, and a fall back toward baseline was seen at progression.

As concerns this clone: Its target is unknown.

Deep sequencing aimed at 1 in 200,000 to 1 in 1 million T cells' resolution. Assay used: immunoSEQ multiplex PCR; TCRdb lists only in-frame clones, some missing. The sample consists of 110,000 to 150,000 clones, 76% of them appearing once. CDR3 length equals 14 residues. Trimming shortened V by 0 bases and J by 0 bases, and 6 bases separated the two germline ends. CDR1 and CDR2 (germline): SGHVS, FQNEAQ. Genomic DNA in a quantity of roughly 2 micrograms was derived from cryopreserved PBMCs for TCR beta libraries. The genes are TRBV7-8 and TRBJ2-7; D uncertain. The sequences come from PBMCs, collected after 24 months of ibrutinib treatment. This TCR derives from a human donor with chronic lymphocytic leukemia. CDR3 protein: CASSLAVISYEQYF. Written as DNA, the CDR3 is TGTGCCAGCAGCTTAGCCGTGATCTCCTACGAGCAGTACTTC. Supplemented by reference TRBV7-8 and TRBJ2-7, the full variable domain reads GAGVSQSPRYKVAKRGQDVALRCDPISGHVSLFWYQQALGQGPEFLTYFQNEAQLDKSGLPSDRFFAERPEGSVSTLKIQRTQQEDSAVYLCASSLAVISYEQYFGPGTRLTVT.